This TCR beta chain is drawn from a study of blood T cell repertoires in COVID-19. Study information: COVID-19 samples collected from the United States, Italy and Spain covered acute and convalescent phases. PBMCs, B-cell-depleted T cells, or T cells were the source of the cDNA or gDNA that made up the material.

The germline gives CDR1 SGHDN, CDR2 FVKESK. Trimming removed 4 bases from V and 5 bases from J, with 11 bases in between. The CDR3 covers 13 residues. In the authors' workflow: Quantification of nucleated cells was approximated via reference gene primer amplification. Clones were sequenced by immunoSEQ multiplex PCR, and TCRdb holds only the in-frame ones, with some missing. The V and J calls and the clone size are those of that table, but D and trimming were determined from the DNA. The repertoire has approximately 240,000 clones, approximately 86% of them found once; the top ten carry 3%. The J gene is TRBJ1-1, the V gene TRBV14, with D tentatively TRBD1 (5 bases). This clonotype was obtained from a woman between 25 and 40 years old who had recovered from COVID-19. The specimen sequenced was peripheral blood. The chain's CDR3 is CASSRRGETEAFF. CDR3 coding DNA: TGTGCCAGCAGCCGGCGGGGGGAGACTGAAGCTTTCTTT.